One and the same sample provided the 10 T cell receptor beta chains below, sequenced in a study of blood T cells in healthy people across ages. The use of a sample-barcoded 5' primer and a J-beta primer mix characterized a second PCR of 7 to 11 cycles. Using its own MiXCR run on the 5' RACE reads, TCRdb lists one record per CDR3 protein. Of around 870,000 distinct CDR3 sequences in the sample, 29% were seen once. Sequencing input: blood. These receptors were collected from a woman older than 75 in good health.

Note on this clonotype: Since a much larger clone is just one base distant, this may be a read error. V is TRBV7-9 and J is TRBJ2-7; D is tentatively TRBD1 or TRBD2 (5 bases each). This CDR3 is built from 14 residues. The V end was cut by 5 bases, the J end by 7 bases, with 18 bases between. In germline, CDR1 is SEHNR, CDR2 FQNEAQ (reference sequence). The CDR3 here is CASSARGVYNEQYF. CDR3 sequence (DNA): TGTGCCAGCAGCGCGAGAGGGGTATACAATGAGCAGTACTTC.

Concerning this clonotype: Since a much larger clone is just one base distant, this may be a read error. The chain joins TRBV24-1 to TRBJ2-1, with D tentatively TRBD2 (5 bases). The J call is in doubt because the DNA end fits TRBJ2-7 better. The CDR3 is made up of 14 amino acids. Germline assignment: CDR1 KGHDR and CDR2 SFDVKD. The CDR3 protein is CATSDGGLLNEQYF. In DNA, the CDR3 is TGTGCCACCAGTGACGGTGGACTCCTCAATGAGCAGTACTTC.

This clonotype was observed many times. V is TRBV10-3 and J is TRBJ2-1, with 9 bases lining up with TRBD2. V dropped 0 bases and J dropped 6; count of bases not matched to a gene: 9. The CDR3 has 17 amino acids. Germline V gives CDR1 ENHRY, CDR2 SYGVKD. The CDR3 here is CAISESAGGPHGNEQFF. The CDR3, as DNA: TGTGCCATCAGTGAGTCGGCGGGGGGGCCTCATGGCAATGAGCAGTTCTTC.

In the case of this clonotype: A much larger clone is a single base away; this may be a read error. The chain joins TRBV6-6 to TRBJ2-1, with D maybe TRBD1 (5 bases). CDR1 is MNHNY and CDR2 is SVGAGI in the germline V gene (reference sequence). The CDR3 length is 15 residues. V gave up 2 bases and J gave up 9 bases, with 17 bases separating them. CDR3 nucleotide sequence: TGTGCCAGCAGTTACCATGACCCCCTAAGGGGTGAGCAGTTCTTC. Translation: CASSYHDPLRGEQFF.

The sample holds many counts of this clonotype. The V gene is TRBV6-1, the J gene TRBJ2-1; TRBD2 matches at 8 bases. This CDR3 has 17 residues. Per the germline V gene, CDR1 is MNHNS and CDR2 is SASEGT. V gave up 7 bases and J gave up 5 bases; unmatched junction bases: 16. In DNA, the CDR3 is TGTGCCAGCACGAGGGCCTTCGGACTAGCTTCCGACAATGAGCAGTTCTTC. This codes for CASTRAFGLASDNEQFF.

This chain links TRBV6-2 or TRBV6-3 with TRBJ1-5, with D unresolved. Germline values: CDR1 MNHEY, CDR2 SVGEGT. V was trimmed by 2 bases and J by 0 bases, leaving 8 bases between them. This CDR3 region has 15 residues. The CDR3 loop is CASSYGSGSNQPQHF. In DNA form, the CDR3 reads TGTGCCAGCAGTTACGGATCAGGTAGCAATCAGCCCCAGCATTTT.

This chain connects TRBV19 to TRBJ2-5; D is perhaps TRBD1 (6 bases). Germline assignment: CDR1 LNHDA and CDR2 SQIVND (reference sequence). The CDR3 extends over 16 amino acids. V was trimmed by 1 base and J by 3 bases, leaving 15 bases between them. The CDR3 sequence: CASSIGGTGKEETQYF. CDR3 nucleotides: TGTGCCAGTAGTATAGGGGGAACAGGGAAAGAAGAGACCCAGTACTTC.

The chain employs TRBV5-4 and TRBJ2-7; possibly TRBD2 for D (6 bases). Matching the DNA end better, TRBJ2-5 makes the J call doubtful. Germline-derived CDR1 and CDR2 are SGHNT and YYREEE (reference sequence). This CDR3 region has 13 residues. The CDR3 here is CASSGASDETQYF. The CDR3 DNA is TGTGCCAGCAGCGGAGCTAGCGATGAGACCCAGTACTTC.

This clonotype was detected ten times or more. The V call is TRBV20-1, the J call TRBJ1-1; TRBD1 agrees at 8 bases. The CDR3 has 15 residues. Germline-derived CDR1 and CDR2 are DFQATT and SNEGSKA (reference sequence). The V gene end was trimmed by 5 bases and the J gene end by 0 bases; junction bases not matched to a gene: 8. This CDR3 reads CSAHDRGGVNTEAFF. DNA for the CDR3: TGCAGTGCTCACGACAGGGGCGGGGTGAACACTGAAGCTTTCTTT.

There are many counts of this clonotype. The rearrangement uses TRBV6-1 and TRBJ2-1; D is unclear. The CDR3 spans 14 residues. V dropped 7 bases and J dropped 1 base, with 11 bases sitting between them. Germline V gives CDR1 MNHNS, CDR2 SASEGT. The CDR3 nucleotides read TGTGCCAGCATGCCGGGCCCGTCCTACAATGAGCAGTTCTTC. This gives the protein CASMPGPSYNEQFF.